The 9 T cell receptor beta chains listed next were all sequenced from one sample in a study of shared T cell receptors in the human thymus. This table comes from immunoSEQ multiplex PCR, and its TCRdb copy is limited to in-frame clones, with some not included. In the table there are about 540,000 clones, about 84% of which are singletons. The data were also submitted as part of a second study, on human thymus T cells.

The specimen sequenced was thymocytes. Every receptor here comes from a boy in the first two years of life with a congenital heart defect.

The rearrangement joins TRBV5-1 to TRBJ2-7, with a possible D match to TRBD2 (5 bases). The germline gives CDR1 SGHRS, CDR2 YFSETQ. Trimming shortened V by 2 bases and J by 5 bases, and 11 bases separated the two germline ends. This CDR3 contains 13 residues. CDR3 coding DNA: TGCGCCAGCAGCTTCACTAGTAACCACGAGCAGTACTTC. Protein product: CASSFTSNHEQYF.

The rearrangement links TRBV6-1 to TRBJ2-1, with TRBD2 identical over 10 bases. The CDR3 is made up of 14 amino acids. Germline V gene data show CDR1 as MNHNS and CDR2 as SASEGT. The J segment lost 8 bases and the V segment lost 7 bases, leaving 8 bases of the junction unmatched. The CDR3 here is CASKVLAGVDEQFF. The CDR3 DNA sequence: TGTGCCAGCAAGGTTCTAGCGGGAGTCGATGAGCAGTTCTTC.

The chain has TRBV1 and TRBJ1-5; the table assigns TRBD1, which was not confirmed against the DNA. TRBV1 is labeled a pseudogene. CDR3 length: 18 amino acids. CDR3 sequence (DNA): TGCACCAGCAGCCAAGATCGGTCTTCCAGGGCCGACAATCAGCCCCAGCATTTT. This sequence encodes CTSSQDRSSRADNQPQHF.

The chain carries TRBV29-1 and TRBJ2-3, with D tentatively TRBD1 (6 bases). CDR3 length: 16 residues. The V end was cut by 7 bases, the J end by 0 bases, with 20 bases between. CDR1 and CDR2 from the germline V gene are SQVTM and ANQGSEA. CDR3 coding DNA: TGCAGCGCCGGGCGTCTCGCCAGGGGCAGCACAGATACGCAGTATTTT. Amino acids: CSAGRLARGSTDTQYF.

This clone was counted only a few times. This rearrangement joins TRBV30 to TRBJ2-4; possibly TRBD2 for D (5 bases). Germline CDR1 and CDR2: GTSNPN and SVGIG (reference sequence). Trimming took off 0 bases at V and 2 bases at J, with 8 bases between the two ends. This CDR3 region has 14 residues. CDR3 region: CAWSVAVSKNIQYF. The CDR3 coding sequence is TGTGCCTGGAGTGTAGCGGTGTCCAAAAACATTCAGTACTTC.

This rearrangement joins TRBV7-9 to TRBJ2-1; 11 bases fit TRBD2. CDR1 is SEHNR and CDR2 is FQNEAQ in the germline V gene (reference sequence). CDR3 length: 14 residues. Losses at the gene ends were 5 bases for V and 12 bases for J; bases not matched to a gene: 9. In nucleotides, the CDR3 is TGTGCCAGCAGCACTTCACTAGCGGGGGTTAGGCAGTTCTTC. Translation: CASSTSLAGVRQFF.

The rearrangement links TRBV4-1 to TRBJ2-2; D might be TRBD1 (5 bases). Germline V lookup: CDR1 MGHRA, CDR2 YSYEKL. The CDR3 consists of 17 residues. V was pared by 0 bases and J by 7 bases, with 18 bases between. The CDR3 nucleotides are TGCGCCAGCAGCCAAGATCAGGGTTGGCAGTTGGGCGGGGAGCTGTTTTTT. Translation: CASSQDQGWQLGGELFF.

This clone was detected only once. The V call is TRBV29-1, the J call TRBJ2-1, with 12 bases lining up with TRBD2. Germline loops: CDR1 SQVTM, CDR2 ANQGSEA. The CDR3 sequence is 14 residues long. The ends lost 5 bases at V and 11 bases at J; junction bases unmatched: 10. The CDR3 region has the DNA TGCAGCGTTATAGGACTAGCGGGGCCGGGTAAGCAGTTCTTC. Amino acid sequence: CSVIGLAGPGKQFF.

The V gene is TRBV28, the J gene TRBJ1-1; D is uncertain. This CDR3 has 15 residues. Between the trimmed V and J ends, which lost 3 bases and 4 bases, there was a span of 15 bases. Germline CDR1 and CDR2: MDHEN and SYDVKM. CDR3 coding DNA: TGTGCCAGCAGTTTCCCCCGGTTCGGGGTCACTGAAGCTTTCTTT. This gives the protein CASSFPRFGVTEAFF.